Listed below are T cell receptor beta chains from one sample, sequenced in a study of Ad26.COV2.S vaccination and SARS-CoV-2 variants. Sequenced by immunoSEQ multiplex PCR; TCRdb stores in-frame clones only, minus some. The table records 350,000 to 550,000 clones, about 91% of them present only once. Specimen: peripheral blood, collected in a trial of Ad26.COV2.S vaccine versus placebo. These receptors all stem from a person between 18 and 60 years old who received the Ad26.COV2.S COVID-19 vaccine or a placebo. Both conserved end residues are part of each CDR3. The D gene is left open where the match is weak. Size values are once, few and many counts, or a class for expanded clones, and some rows have none.

TRBJ1-1,-,TRBV14,-,TGTGCCAGCAGCCAGACCAGAACAGGCGGGGCTTTCTTT,CASSQTRTGGAFF
TRBJ1-5,-,TRBV6-1,-,TGTGCCAGCAGTGAACGGGGGGTTTGGAGCAATCAGCCCCAGCATTTT,CASSERGVWSNQPQHF
TRBJ1-4,-,TRBV9,-,TGTGCCAGCAGCGTCCGGGAGGGTGAAAAACTGTTTTTT,CASSVREGEKLFF
TRBJ2-2,-,TRBV28,-,TGTGCCAGCAGTTTATTTTCCGGGGAGCTGTTTTTT,CASSLFSGELFF
TRBJ2-1,-,TRBV30,-,TGTGCTGGACTACTTATACCCGTCTCCTACAATGAGCAGTTCTTC,CAGLLIPVSYNEQFF
TRBJ2-1,-,TRBV7-2,TRBD2,TGTGCCAGCAGCCCCACGGGGGGCTCCTACAATGAGCAGTTCTTC,CASSPTGGSYNEQFF
TRBJ2-1,-,TRBV7-2,-,TGTGCCAGCAGCTTGCTTGTGGAGCAGTTCTTC,CASSLLVEQFF
TRBJ1-1,few,TRBV6-1,-,TGTGCCAGCAGTGAATGGGGGGATTCTGATGAAGCTTTCTTT,CASSEWGDSDEAFF
TRBJ2-5,-,TRBV14,-,TGTGCCAGCAGCCAACCCCGGGGGATGAGGCTAGAGACCCAGTACTTC,CASSQPRGMRLETQYF
TRBJ1-1,-,TRBV5-6,-,TGTGCCAGCAGCGCGGGGGCCGGGGGCGTCTACACTGAAGCTTTCTTT,CASSAGAGGVYTEAFF
TRBJ1-1,-,TRBV4-2,TRBD1,TGTGCCAGCAGTCTGACAGGGCGGAACACTGAAGCTTTCTTT,CASSLTGRNTEAFF
TRBJ1-6,-,TRBV3-1/TRBV3-2,TRBD1,TGTGCCAGCAGCCAGGGACAGACAAATTCACCCCTCCACTTT,CASSQGQTNSPLHF
TRBJ1-1,-,TRBV18,TRBD1,TGTGCCAGCTCTCCTGACAGGGGGACGGCTTTCTTT,CASSPDRGTAFF
TRBJ1-1,-,TRBV10-3,TRBD1,TGTGCCATCAGTGAGTCGTTAGGGGGCAACACTGAAGCTTTCTTT,CAISESLGGNTEAFF
TRBJ1-5,-,TRBV5-8,-,TGTGCCAGCAGCAAAAGGAGTGGCAATCAGCCCCAGCATTTT,CASSKRSGNQPQHF
TRBJ2-7,-,TRBV7-2,-,TGTGCCAGCAGCTTAGTTGGGCCAGGCGAGCAGTACTTC,CASSLVGPGEQYF
TRBJ2-7,-,TRBV5-1,-,TGCGCCAGCAGCTTGTCCGGGTACAACTCCTACGAGCAGTACTTC,CASSLSGYNSYEQYF
TRBJ2-3,-,TRBV7-2,-,TGTGCCAGCAGCCCCAATCTAAGCACAGATACGCAGTATTTT,CASSPNLSTDTQYF
TRBJ1-1,-,TRBV18,TRBD1,TGTGCCAGCTCACCCAGGACAGGGGTTATGAACACTGAAGCTTTCTTT,CASSPRTGVMNTEAFF
TRBJ1-1,-,TRBV15,-,TGTGCCACCAGCAGCGTTCAGGGGACTGAAGCTTTCTTT,CATSSVQGTEAFF
TRBJ1-4,-,TRBV3-1/TRBV3-2,TRBD1,TGTGCCAGCAGCCTCGTGGGACAGGGATTTGGAAAACTGTTTTTT,CASSLVGQGFGKLFF
TRBJ2-3,-,TRBV27,-,TGTGCCAGCGTAGACCACGCCGGGGATACGCAGTATTTT,CASVDHAGDTQYF
TRBJ2-3,-,TRBV30,-,TGTGCCTGGAGCGGTTCAGTAGTTGTGGGTACGCAGTATTTT,CAWSGSVVVGTQYF
TRBJ2-1,-,TRBV3-1/TRBV3-2,TRBD2,TGTGCCAGCAGCCAAGTGGGGCTAGCGGGAGGCGATGAGCAGTTCTTC,CASSQVGLAGGDEQFF
TRBJ2-5,-,TRBV7-2,-,TGTGCCAGCAGCCCACTAGGCCCACAAGAGACCCAGTACTTC,CASSPLGPQETQYF
TRBJ1-1,-,TRBV5-1,-,TGCGCCAGCAGCTTGGACCTCCAGACTGAAGCTTTCTTT,CASSLDLQTEAFF
TRBJ1-1,-,TRBV4-3,-,TGCGCCAGCAGCCAAGATTCGGTCGGCTCAAACACTGAAGCTTTCTTT,CASSQDSVGSNTEAFF
TRBJ1-1,-,TRBV29-1,-,TGCAGCCAAACGGGCGGAAGCACTGAAGCTTTCTTT,CSQTGGSTEAFF
TRBJ1-1,-,TRBV6-5,-,TGTGCCAGCAGTCCTACAGGTACCACTGAAGCTTTCTTT,CASSPTGTTEAFF
TRBJ2-5,once,TRBV5-4,-,TGTGCCAGCAGCCCCCGGCCCCAAGAGACCCAGTACTTC,CASSPRPQETQYF
TRBJ2-3,-,TRBV5-1,-,TGCGCCAGCGCTCTTCAGTTGGAAACAGATACGCAGTATTTT,CASALQLETDTQYF
TRBJ2-4,-,TRBV3-1/TRBV3-2,-,TGTGCCAGCAGCCAAGTCTCCCAGACTTTTACCGGTAGATTAGCCAAAAACATTCAGTACTTC,CASSQVSQTFTGRLAKNIQYF
TRBJ1-5,-,TRBV19,-,TGTGCCACCTCCCAAGGAGGTGGTCAGCCCCAGCATTTT,CATSQGGGQPQHF
TRBJ1-4,-,TRBV7-9,-,TGTGCCAGCAGCTTAGAGGTCGGGGATGAAAAACTGTTTTTT,CASSLEVGDEKLFF
TRBJ2-1,-,TRBV5-6,-,TGTGCCAGCAGCCAACCCCCCCGGGAGAGCTCCTACAATGAGCAGTTCTTC,CASSQPPRESSYNEQFF
TRBJ2-4,-,TRBV9,-,TGTGCCAGCAGCGAAAACCAAGGGGGAAGTAGAAACATTCAGTACTTC,CASSENQGGSRNIQYF
TRBJ2-3,-,TRBV11-1,TRBD2,TGTGCCAGCAGCTCCCGACTAGCGCCGATGACAGATACGCAGTATTTT,CASSSRLAPMTDTQYF
TRBJ2-7,-,TRBV30,-,TGTGCCTGGAGTGTCGGGGCCTCCTACGAGCAGTACTTC,CAWSVGASYEQYF
TRBJ1-5,few,TRBV4-2,-,TGTGCCAGCAGCCAAGATCCCCAGGCCCTCTGGCCCCAGCATTTT,CASSQDPQALWPQHF
TRBJ2-7,-,TRBV29-1,-,TGCAGCGCGGGACGGACACAATACGAGCAGTACTTC,CSAGRTQYEQYF
TRBJ2-3,-,TRBV2,-,TGTGCCAGCATTGGGGATACGCAGTATTTT,CASIGDTQYF
TRBJ1-3,-,TRBV5-6,-,TGTGCCAGCAGCGCCTGGACGGCTGGAAACACCATATATTTT,CASSAWTAGNTIYF
TRBJ2-3,-,TRBV4-2,-,TGTGCCAGCAGCCAAGGGGCAGGGGTTGATACGCAGTATTTT,CASSQGAGVDTQYF
TRBJ2-1,-,TRBV7-6,-,TGTGCCAGCAGCTCCCGGGACGGAAGCTACAATGAGCAGTTCTTC,CASSSRDGSYNEQFF
TRBJ2-1,-,TRBV4-3,TRBD2,TGCGCCAGCAGGCGACGTAGCGGGAACAATGAGCAGTTCTTC,CASRRRSGNNEQFF
TRBJ1-4,-,TRBV10-1,-,TGCGCCAGCAGTACATGGACGGATGAGGAAAAACTGTTTTTT,CASSTWTDEEKLFF
TRBJ1-2,-,TRBV5-1,-,TGCGCCAGCAGCTTGGTTGGGGCGCGGGGCTACACCTTC,CASSLVGARGYTF
TRBJ1-1,-,TRBV5-4,-,TGTGCCAGCAGCTCCCGGGCGAACACTGAAGCTTTCTTT,CASSSRANTEAFF
TRBJ1-5,-,TRBV20-1,-,TGCAGTACAGGGTACCAGCCCCAGCATTTT,CSTGYQPQHF
TRBJ2-2,-,TRBV7-2,-,TGTGCCAGCAGCACCTCGACAGGTGCGAACACCGGGGAGCTGTTTTTT,CASSTSTGANTGELFF
TRBJ2-5,-,TRBV7-2,-,TGTGCCAGCAGCTTAGGGTCAAGGCGGAGGGAGACCCAGTACTTC,CASSLGSRRRETQYF
TRBJ2-3,-,TRBV4-1,-,TGCGCCAGCAGCCAACCGCTGGCAGGCCCTACGCAGTATTTT,CASSQPLAGPTQYF
TRBJ2-3,-,TRBV18,TRBD2,TGTGCCAGCTCACCACCCGGGACTAGCGGGAGTCTAGATACGCAGTATTTT,CASSPPGTSGSLDTQYF
TRBJ1-2,-,TRBV5-1,-,TGCGCCAGCAGCCCCCTATTACAGGGTCGAGTTGGCTACACCTTC,CASSPLLQGRVGYTF
TRBJ1-5,-,TRBV7-8,-,TGTGCCAGCAGCTTATTCTCAGGGACTTACCAGCCCCAGCATTTT,CASSLFSGTYQPQHF